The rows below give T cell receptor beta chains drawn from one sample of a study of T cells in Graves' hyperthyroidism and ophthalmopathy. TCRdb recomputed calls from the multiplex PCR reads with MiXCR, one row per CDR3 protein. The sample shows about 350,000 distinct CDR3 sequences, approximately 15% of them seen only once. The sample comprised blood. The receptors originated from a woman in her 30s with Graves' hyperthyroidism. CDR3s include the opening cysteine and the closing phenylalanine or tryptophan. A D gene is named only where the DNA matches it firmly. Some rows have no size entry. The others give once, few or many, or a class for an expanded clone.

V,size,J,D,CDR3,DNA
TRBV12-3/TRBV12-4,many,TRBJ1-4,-,CASSNSHGRDEKLFF,TGTGCCAGCAGCAATTCCCACGGCCGAGACGAAAAACTGTTTTTT
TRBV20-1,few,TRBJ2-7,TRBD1,CSVTIGTGGNEQYF,TGCAGTGTAACTATCGGGACAGGGGGGAACGAGCAGTACTTC
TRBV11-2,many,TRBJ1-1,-,CASSLVESTEAFF,TGTGCCAGCAGCTTAGTGGAGAGCACTGAAGCTTTCTTT
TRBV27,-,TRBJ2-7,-,CASSIRVSVNYEQYF,TGTGCCAGCAGTATCCGGGTATCCGTGAACTACGAGCAGTACTTC
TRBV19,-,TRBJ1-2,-,CASSKNYGYTF,TGTGCCAGTAGTAAGAACTATGGCTACACCTTC
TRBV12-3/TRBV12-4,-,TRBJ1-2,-,CATSPTRLALRANYGYTF,TGTGCCACCAGCCCGACCCGGTTAGCTCTTAGGGCTAACTATGGCTACACCTTC
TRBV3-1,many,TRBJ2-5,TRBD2,CASSPGLAGETQYF,TGTGCCAGCAGTCCGGGACTAGCGGGAGAGACCCAGTACTTC
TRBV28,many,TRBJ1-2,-,CASSSRHGYTF,TGTGCCAGCAGCTCCCGTCATGGCTACACCTTC
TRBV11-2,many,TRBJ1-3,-,CASSPNPGNTIYF,TGTGCCAGCAGCCCCAATCCTGGAAACACCATATATTTT
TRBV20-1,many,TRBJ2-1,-,CSARDLGVDNEQFF,TGCAGTGCTAGAGATCTGGGGGTGGACAATGAGCAGTTCTTC
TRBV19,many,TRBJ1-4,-,CASRLAGTNNEKLFF,TGTGCCAGTAGGCTTGCCGGGACGAATAATGAAAAACTGTTTTTT
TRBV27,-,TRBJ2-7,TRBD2,CASSLMLAGTGEQYF,TGTGCCAGCAGTTTAATGCTAGCGGGAACGGGGGAGCAGTACTTC
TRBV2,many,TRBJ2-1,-,CASSVGRLDNEQFF,TGTGCCAGCAGTGTGGGGAGACTCGACAATGAGCAGTTCTTC
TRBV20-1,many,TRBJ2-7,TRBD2,CSAEPSGRSSYEQYF,TGCAGTGCAGAACCTAGCGGGAGGAGCTCCTACGAGCAGTACTTC
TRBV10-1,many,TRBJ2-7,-,CASSEGTSYEQYF,TGCGCCAGCAGTGAAGGGACAAGCTACGAGCAGTACTTC
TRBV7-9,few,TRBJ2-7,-,CASSRLSGGGPYEQYF,TGTGCCAGCAGCCGCCTCTCCGGGGGCGGCCCCTACGAGCAGTACTTC
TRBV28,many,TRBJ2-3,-,CASRQPGRDTQYF,TGTGCCAGCAGGCAGCCGGGACGGGATACGCAGTATTTT
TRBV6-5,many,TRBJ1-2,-,CASSYGSEYGYTF,TGTGCCAGCAGTTACGGGTCCGAGTATGGCTACACCTTC
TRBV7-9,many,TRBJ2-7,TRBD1,CASSQTTGDYEQYF,TGTGCCAGCAGCCAAACGACAGGGGACTACGAGCAGTACTTC
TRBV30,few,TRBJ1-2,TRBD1,CAWSRARGHGYTF,TGTGCCTGGAGTCGGGCAAGGGGGCACGGCTACACCTTC
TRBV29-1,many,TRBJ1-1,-,CSVSPWTDLNTEAFF,TGCAGCGTGTCGCCTTGGACGGATCTGAACACTGAAGCTTTCTTT
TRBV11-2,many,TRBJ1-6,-,CASSFQGGNNSPLHF,TGTGCCAGCAGCTTTCAGGGAGGGAATAATTCACCCCTCCACTTT
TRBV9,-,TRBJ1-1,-,CASSVLSYFDTEAFF,TGTGCCAGCAGCGTACTCTCTTATTTCGACACTGAAGCTTTCTTT
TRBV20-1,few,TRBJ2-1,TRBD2,CSARTSEGYNEQFF,TGCAGTGCTAGGACTAGCGAGGGCTACAATGAGCAGTTCTTC
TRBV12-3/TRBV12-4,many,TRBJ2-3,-,CASSLGGPGADTQYF,TGTGCCAGCAGTCTGGGCGGCCCCGGGGCAGATACGCAGTATTTT
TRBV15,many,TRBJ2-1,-,CATSRDRGEGRERQWNEQFF,TGTGCCACCAGCAGAGATCGTGGGGAAGGACGGGAGCGGCAATGGAATGAGCAGTTCTTC
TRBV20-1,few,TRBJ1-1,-,CSANWGTAEAFF,TGCAGTGCTAACTGGGGGACCGCTGAAGCTTTCTTT
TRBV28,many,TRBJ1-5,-,CASSLGRGNQPQHF,TGTGCCAGCAGCTTGGGACGGGGGAATCAGCCCCAGCATTTT
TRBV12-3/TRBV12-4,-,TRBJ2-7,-,CASSLFGGPSSYGQCF,TGTGCCAGCAGCTTATTCGGGGGCCCGAGCTCCTACGGGCAGTGCTTC
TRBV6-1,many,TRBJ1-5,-,CASMAAQGQPQHF,TGTGCCAGCATGGCAGCCCAGGGCCAGCCCCAGCATTTT
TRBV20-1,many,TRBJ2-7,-,CSASGQGPYEQYF,TGCAGTGCTAGCGGCCAGGGTCCCTACGAGCAGTACTTC
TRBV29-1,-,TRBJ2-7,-,CSVVGTGPFYEQYF,TGCAGCGTTGTAGGCACAGGGCCGTTCTACGAGCAGTACTTC
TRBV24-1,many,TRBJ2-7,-,CATSEGPLGTYEQYF,TGTGCCACCAGTGAAGGCCCCTTGGGGACCTACGAGCAGTACTTC
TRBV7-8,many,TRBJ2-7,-,CASSLALEALKLEQYF,TGTGCCAGCAGCTTAGCCTTAGAGGCGCTTAAACTAGAGCAGTACTTC
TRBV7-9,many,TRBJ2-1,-,CASSLAGTNEQFF,TGTGCCAGCAGCTTAGCTGGGACCAATGAGCAGTTCTTC